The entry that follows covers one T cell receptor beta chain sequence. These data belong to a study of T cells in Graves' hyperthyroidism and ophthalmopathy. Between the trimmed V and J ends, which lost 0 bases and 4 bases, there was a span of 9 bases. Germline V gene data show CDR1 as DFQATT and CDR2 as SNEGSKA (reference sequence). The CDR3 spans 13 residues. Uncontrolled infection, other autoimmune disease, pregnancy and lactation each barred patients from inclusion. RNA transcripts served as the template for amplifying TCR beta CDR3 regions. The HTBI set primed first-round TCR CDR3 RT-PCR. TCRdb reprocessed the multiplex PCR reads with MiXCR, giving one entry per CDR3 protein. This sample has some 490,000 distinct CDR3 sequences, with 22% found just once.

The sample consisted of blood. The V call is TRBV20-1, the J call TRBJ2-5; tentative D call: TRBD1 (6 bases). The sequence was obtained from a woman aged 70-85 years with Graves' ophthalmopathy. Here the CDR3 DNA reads TGCAGTGCTAGAGATACAGGGCGAGAGACCCAGTACTTC. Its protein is CSARDTGRETQYF.